This T cell receptor beta chain was retrieved from a study of OX40 agonist ivuxolimab in advanced cancers. Whole-study context: Eligibility rules accepted prior anti-PD-1, anti-PD-L1 or anti-CTLA-4 therapy, and around 44% had some.

Assay used: immunoSEQ multiplex PCR; TCRdb lists only in-frame clones, some missing. The profile shows roughly 80,000 clones, around four fifths of them singletons. The receptor comes from an adult with an advanced solid tumor such as melanoma, head and neck, liver or kidney cancer. Here the sequenced sample was CD4+ or CD8+ T cells sorted from blood, taken in a trial of the OX40 agonist ivuxolimab.

This CDR3 reads CASSIGQTTNEKLFF. CDR3 DNA: TGTGCCAGTAGTATTGGACAGACAACTAATGAAAAACTGTTTTTT. This chain uses TRBV19 with TRBJ1-4; D might be TRBD1 (6 bases). There are 15 residues in the CDR3. The ends were cut back, 3 bases at V and 0 bases at J, with 8 bases in the middle. CDR1 LNHDA and CDR2 SQIVND come from the germline V gene (reference sequence).